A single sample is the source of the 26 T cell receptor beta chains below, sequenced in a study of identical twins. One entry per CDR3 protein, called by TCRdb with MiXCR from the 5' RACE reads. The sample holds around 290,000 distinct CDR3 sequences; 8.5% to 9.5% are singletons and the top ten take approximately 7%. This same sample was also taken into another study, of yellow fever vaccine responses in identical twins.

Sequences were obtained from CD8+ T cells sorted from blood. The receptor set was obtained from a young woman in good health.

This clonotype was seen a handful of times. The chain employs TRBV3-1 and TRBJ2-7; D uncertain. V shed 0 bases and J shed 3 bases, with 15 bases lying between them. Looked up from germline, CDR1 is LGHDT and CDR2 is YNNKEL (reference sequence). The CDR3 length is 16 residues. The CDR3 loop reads CASSQDSNTPLYEQYF. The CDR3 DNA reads TGTGCCAGCAGCCAAGATAGCAACACCCCCCTCTACGAGCAGTACTTC.

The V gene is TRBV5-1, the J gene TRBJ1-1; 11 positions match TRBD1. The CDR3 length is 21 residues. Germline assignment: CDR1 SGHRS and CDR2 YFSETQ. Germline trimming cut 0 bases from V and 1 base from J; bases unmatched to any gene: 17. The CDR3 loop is CASSLVGQGAVGPSENTEAFF. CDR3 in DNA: TGCGCCAGCAGCTTGGTCGGACAGGGGGCTGTTGGGCCCTCGGAGAACACTGAAGCTTTCTTT.

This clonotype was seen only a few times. As DNA, the CDR3 is TGTGCCAGCAAGGTTCTGGACAGCAGCACAGATACGCAGTATTTT. Its translation is CASKVLDSSTDTQYF. This chain uses TRBV6-1 with TRBJ2-3; D may be TRBD1 (6 bases). V lost 7 bases, J lost 0 bases, and 14 bases lay in between. Per the germline V gene, CDR1 is MNHNS and CDR2 is SASEGT. The CDR3 spans 15 residues.

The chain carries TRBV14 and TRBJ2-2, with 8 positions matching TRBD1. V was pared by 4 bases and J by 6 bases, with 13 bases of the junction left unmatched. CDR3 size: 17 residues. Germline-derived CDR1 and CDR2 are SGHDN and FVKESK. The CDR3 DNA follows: TGTGCCAGCAGCCCAGCATCCCAGGGGGCTACTGCCGGGGAGCTGTTTTTT. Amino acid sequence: CASSPASQGATAGELFF.

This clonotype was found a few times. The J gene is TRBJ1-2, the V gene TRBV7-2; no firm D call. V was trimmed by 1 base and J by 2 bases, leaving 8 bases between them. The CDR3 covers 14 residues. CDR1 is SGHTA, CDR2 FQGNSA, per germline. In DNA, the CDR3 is TGTGCCAGCAGCTTAGGTCTCACCAACTATGGCTACACCTTC. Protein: CASSLGLTNYGYTF.

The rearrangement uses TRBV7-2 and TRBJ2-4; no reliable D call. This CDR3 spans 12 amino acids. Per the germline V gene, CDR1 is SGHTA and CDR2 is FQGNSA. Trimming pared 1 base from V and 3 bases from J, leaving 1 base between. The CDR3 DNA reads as TGTGCCAGCAGCTTAGACAAAAACATTCAGTACTTC. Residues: CASSLDKNIQYF.

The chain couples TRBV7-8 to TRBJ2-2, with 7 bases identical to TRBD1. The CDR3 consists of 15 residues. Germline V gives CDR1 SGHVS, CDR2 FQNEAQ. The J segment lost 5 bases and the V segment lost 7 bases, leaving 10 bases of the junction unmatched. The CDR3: CASTGEGGRTGELFF. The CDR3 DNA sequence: TGTGCCAGCACCGGGGAAGGGGGCCGTACCGGGGAGCTGTTTTTT.

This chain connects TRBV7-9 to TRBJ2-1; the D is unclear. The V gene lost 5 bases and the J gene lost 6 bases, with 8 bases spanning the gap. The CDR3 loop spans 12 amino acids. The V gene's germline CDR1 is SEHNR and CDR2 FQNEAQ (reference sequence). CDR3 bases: TGTGCCAGCAGCCCGAAGGGCAATGAGCAGTTCTTC. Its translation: CASSPKGNEQFF.

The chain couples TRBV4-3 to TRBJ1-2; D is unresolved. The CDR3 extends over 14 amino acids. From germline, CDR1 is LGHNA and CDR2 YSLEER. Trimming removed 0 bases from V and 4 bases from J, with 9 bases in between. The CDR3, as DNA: TGCGCCAGCAGCCAAGAACGGGGATTCTATGGCTACACCTTC. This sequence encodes CASSQERGFYGYTF.

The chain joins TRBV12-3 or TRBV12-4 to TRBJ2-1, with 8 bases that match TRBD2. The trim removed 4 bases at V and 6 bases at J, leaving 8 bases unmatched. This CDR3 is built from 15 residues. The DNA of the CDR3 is TGTGCCAGCAGTTCCTCCGGGACTAGAGTCAATGAGCAGTTCTTC. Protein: CASSSSGTRVNEQFF.

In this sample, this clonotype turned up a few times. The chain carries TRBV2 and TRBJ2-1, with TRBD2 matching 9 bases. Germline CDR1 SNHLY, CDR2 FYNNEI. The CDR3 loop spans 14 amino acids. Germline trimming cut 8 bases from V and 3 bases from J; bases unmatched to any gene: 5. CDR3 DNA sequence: TGTGCCAGCCGACGACTAGCGGACTACAATGAGCAGTTCTTC. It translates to CASRRLADYNEQFF.

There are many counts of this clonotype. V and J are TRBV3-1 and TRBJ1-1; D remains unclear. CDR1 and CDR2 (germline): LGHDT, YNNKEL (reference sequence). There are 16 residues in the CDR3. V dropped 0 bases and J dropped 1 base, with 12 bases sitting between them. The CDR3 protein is CASSQDWRGSNTEAFF. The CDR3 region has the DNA TGTGCCAGCAGCCAAGATTGGCGGGGTTCGAACACTGAAGCTTTCTTT.

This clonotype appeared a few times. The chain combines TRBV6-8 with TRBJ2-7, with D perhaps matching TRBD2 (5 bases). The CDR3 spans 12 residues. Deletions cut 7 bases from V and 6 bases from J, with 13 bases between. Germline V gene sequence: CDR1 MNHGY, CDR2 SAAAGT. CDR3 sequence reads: CASMDFRSEQYF. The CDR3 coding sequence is TGTGCCAGCATGGACTTCCGATCCGAGCAGTACTTC.

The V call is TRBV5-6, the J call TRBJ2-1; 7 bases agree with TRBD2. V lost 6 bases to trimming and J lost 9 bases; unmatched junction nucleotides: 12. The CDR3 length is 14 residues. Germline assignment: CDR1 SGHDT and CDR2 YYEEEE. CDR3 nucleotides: TGTGCCAGCACCTTTGGGGGAGGGTCAGGTGAGCAGTTCTTC. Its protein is CASTFGGGSGEQFF. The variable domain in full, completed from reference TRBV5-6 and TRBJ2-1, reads DAGVTQSPTHLIKTRGQQVTLRCSPKSGHDTVSWYQQALGQGPQFIFQYYEEEERQRGNFPDRFSGHQFPNYSSELNVNALLLGDSALYLCASTFGGGSGEQFFGPGTRLTVL.

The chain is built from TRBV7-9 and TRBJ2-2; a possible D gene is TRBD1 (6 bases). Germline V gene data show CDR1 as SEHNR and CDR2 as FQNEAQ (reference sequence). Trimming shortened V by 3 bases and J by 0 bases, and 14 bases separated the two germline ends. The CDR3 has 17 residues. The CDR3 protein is CASSFPTGTTNTGELFF. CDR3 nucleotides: TGTGCCAGCAGCTTCCCTACGGGGACAACGAACACCGGGGAGCTGTTTTTT. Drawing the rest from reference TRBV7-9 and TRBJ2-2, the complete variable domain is DTGVSQNPRHKITKRGQNVTFRCDPISEHNRLYWYRQTLGQGPEFLTYFQNEAQLEKSRLLSDRFSAERPKGSFSTLEIQRTEQGDSAMYLCASSFPTGTTNTGELFFGEGSRLTVL.

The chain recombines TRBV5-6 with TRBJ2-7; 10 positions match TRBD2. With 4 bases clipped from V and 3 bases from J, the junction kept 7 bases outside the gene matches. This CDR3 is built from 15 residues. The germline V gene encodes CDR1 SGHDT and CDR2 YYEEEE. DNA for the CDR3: TGTGCCAGCAGCATTGTAGCGGGAGGTCTCTACGAGCAGTACTTC. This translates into CASSIVAGGLYEQYF.

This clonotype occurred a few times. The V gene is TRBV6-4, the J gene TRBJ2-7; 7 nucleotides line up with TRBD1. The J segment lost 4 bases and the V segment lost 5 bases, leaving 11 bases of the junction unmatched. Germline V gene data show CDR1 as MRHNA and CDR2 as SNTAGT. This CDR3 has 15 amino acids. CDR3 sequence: CASSPTLTGPYEQYF. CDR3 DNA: TGTGCCAGCAGTCCGACCCTGACAGGGCCATACGAGCAGTACTTC.

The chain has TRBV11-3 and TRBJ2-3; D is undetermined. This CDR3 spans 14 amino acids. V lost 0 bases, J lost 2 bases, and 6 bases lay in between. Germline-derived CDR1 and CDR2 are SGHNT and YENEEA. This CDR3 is CASSLEELTDTQYF. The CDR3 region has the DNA TGTGCCAGCAGCTTAGAGGAGCTCACAGATACGCAGTATTTT. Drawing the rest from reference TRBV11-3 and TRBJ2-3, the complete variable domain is EAGVVQSPRYKIIEKKQPVAFWCNPISGHNTLYWYLQNLGQGPELLIRYENEEAVDDSQLPKDRFSAERLKGVDSTLKIQPAELGDSAVYLCASSLEELTDTQYFGPGTRLTVL.

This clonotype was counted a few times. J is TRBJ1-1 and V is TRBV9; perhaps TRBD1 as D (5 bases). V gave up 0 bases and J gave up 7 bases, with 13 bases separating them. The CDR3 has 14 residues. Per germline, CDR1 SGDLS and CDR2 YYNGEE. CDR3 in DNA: TGTGCCAGCAGCGTAGAGGGGACCGGGTATGAAGCTTTCTTT. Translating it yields CASSVEGTGYEAFF.

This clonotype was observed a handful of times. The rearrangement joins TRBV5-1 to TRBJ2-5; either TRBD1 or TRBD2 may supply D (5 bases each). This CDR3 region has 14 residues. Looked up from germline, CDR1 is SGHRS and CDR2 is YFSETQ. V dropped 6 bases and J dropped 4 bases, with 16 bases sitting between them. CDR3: CASTRGAGGETQYF. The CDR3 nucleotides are TGCGCCAGCACCCGAGGGGCCGGAGGAGAGACCCAGTACTTC.

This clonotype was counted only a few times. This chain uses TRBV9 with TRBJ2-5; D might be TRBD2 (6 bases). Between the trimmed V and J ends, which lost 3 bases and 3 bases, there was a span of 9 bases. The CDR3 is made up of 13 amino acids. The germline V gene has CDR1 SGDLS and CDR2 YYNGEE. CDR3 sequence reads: CASSDGGEETQYF. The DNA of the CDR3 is TGTGCCAGCAGCGACGGGGGTGAAGAGACCCAGTACTTC.

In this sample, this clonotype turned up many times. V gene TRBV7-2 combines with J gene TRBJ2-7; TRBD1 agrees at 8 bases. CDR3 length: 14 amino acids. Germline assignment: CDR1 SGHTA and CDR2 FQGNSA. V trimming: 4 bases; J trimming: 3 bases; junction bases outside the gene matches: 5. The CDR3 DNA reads TGTGCCAGCAGCTCGGACAGGGTCGGCTACGAGCAGTACTTC. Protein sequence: CASSSDRVGYEQYF.

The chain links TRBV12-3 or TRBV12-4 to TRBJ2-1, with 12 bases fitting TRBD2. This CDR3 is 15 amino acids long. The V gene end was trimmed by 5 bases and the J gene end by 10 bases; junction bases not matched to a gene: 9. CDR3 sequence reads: CASSTSSGGAQEQFF. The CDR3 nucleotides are TGTGCCAGCAGTACATCTAGCGGGGGGGCCCAGGAGCAGTTCTTC.

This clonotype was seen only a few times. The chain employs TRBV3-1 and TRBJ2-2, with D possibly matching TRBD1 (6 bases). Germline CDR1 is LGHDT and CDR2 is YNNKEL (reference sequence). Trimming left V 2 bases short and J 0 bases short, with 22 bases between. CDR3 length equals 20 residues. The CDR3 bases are TGTGCCAGCAGCCAAAATATACTGACAGGCTGGCCAACGAACACCGGGGAGCTGTTTTTT. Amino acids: CASSQNILTGWPTNTGELFF.

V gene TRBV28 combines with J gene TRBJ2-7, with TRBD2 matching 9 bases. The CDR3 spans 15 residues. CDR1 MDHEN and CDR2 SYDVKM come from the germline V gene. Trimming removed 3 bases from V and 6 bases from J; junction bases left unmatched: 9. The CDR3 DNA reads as TGTGCCAGCAGTTTGTTTGGTGCGGGAGGGTCCGAGCAGTACTTC. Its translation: CASSLFGAGGSEQYF.

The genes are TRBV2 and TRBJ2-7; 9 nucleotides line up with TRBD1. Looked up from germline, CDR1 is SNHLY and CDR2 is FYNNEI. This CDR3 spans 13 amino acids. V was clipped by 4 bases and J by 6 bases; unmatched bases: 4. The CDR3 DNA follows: TGTGCCAGCAGTGGGACAGGGGTCGGCGAGCAGTACTTC. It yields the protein CASSGTGVGEQYF.